This TCR beta chain was sequenced for a study of shared T cell receptors in the human thymus. Using immunoSEQ multiplex PCR, the repertoire was profiled, and TCRdb retains in-frame clones only, with some absent. The data show roughly 500,000 clones, about four fifths seen once. Deletions cut 5 bases from V and 2 bases from J, with 16 bases between. Germline CDR1 and CDR2: SEHNR and FQNEAQ (reference sequence). The CDR3 consists of 15 residues. This clone was observed a handful of times. The same sample was also used in a study of human thymus T cells. Turning to that study: Resections from corrective heart surgery supplied the thymus tissue. Thymic TCR repertoires of unrelated people reportedly overlapped highly.

The V call is TRBV7-9, the J call TRBJ2-7; possibly TRBD1 for D (6 bases). Sequencing was carried out using thymocytes. This clonotype was sampled from a boy in the first two years of life with a congenital heart defect. For the CDR3, the DNA is TGTGCCAGCAGCCCCGGACAGTGGCCGGCCTACGAGCAGTACTTC. Residues: CASSPGQWPAYEQYF.